The 17 T cell receptor beta chains listed next were all sequenced from one sample in a study of cytomegalovirus exposure and HLA in healthy donors. Amplification used 60 Vbeta primers and 13 Jbeta primers. Generated by immunoSEQ multiplex PCR, the TCRdb table keeps only in-frame clones and is missing some. In the table there are approximately 100,000 clones, approximately 79% of which are singletons. Sample: PBMCs. These receptors all come from a woman aged 40 to 50 in good health and CMV-seronegative.

The J gene is TRBJ1-1, the V gene TRBV2; a weak D match, TRBD1 (6 bases). There are 12 residues in the CDR3. Per germline, CDR1 SNHLY and CDR2 FYNNEI. V was pared by 6 bases and J by 7 bases, with 12 bases between. The DNA of the CDR3 is TGTGCCAGCAGGGTACAGGGATGTGAAGCTTTCTTT. It specifies CASRVQGCEAFF.

This rearrangement joins TRBV6-6 to TRBJ1-3; a possible D gene is TRBD1 (5 bases). Germline loops: CDR1 MNHNY, CDR2 SVGAGI (reference sequence). V was cut by 5 bases and J by 0 bases, with 11 bases left in between. CDR3 size: 15 residues. CDR3 region: CASSDGQSSGNTIYF. The CDR3 region has the DNA TGTGCCAGCAGTGACGGACAATCCTCTGGAAACACCATATATTTT.

This chain uses TRBV4-2 with TRBJ1-5; possibly TRBD1 for D (6 bases). In germline, CDR1 is LGHNA, CDR2 YNFKEQ. This CDR3 comprises 17 residues. Trimming took 4 bases from V and 1 from J, leaving 17 bases between them. CDR3 in DNA: TGTGCCAGCAGCCGCGCCTTAGGGGGGGGCAGCAATCAGCCCCAGCATTTT. Residues: CASSRALGGGSNQPQHF.

This clone has a single count. The CDR3 reads CATSREEFTGITQPQHF. CDR3 nucleotide sequence: TGTGCCACCAGCAGAGAAGAATTTACAGGGATTACCCAGCCCCAGCATTTT. The chain links TRBV15 to TRBJ1-5, with D perhaps TRBD1 (6 bases). V shed 0 bases and J shed 7 bases, with 19 bases lying between them. The CDR3 covers 17 residues. In germline, CDR1 is LNHNV, CDR2 YYDKDF (reference sequence).

This clone appeared once. This rearrangement joins TRBV2 to TRBJ1-1, with 7 bases matching TRBD1. Per the germline V gene, CDR1 is SNHLY and CDR2 is FYNNEI. The CDR3 spans 13 residues. The J segment lost 4 bases and the V segment lost 8 bases, leaving 7 bases of the junction unmatched. For the CDR3, the DNA is TGTGCCAGCCTACAGACAGGGCCCACTGAAGCTTTCTTT. Translated: CASLQTGPTEAFF.

This chain links TRBV5-1 with TRBJ1-1; D not certain. The germline V gene encodes CDR1 SGHRS and CDR2 YFSETQ. The V end was cut by 4 bases, the J end by 1 base, with 11 bases between. CDR3 length: 14 residues. This chain's CDR3 is CASSLEAKNTEAFF. The CDR3 DNA reads as TGCGCCAGCAGCCTAGAGGCGAAGAACACTGAAGCTTTCTTT. Using reference TRBV5-1 and TRBJ1-1 for the parts outside the CDR3, the full variable domain is KAGVTQTPRYLIKTRGQQVTLSCSPISGHRSVSWYQQTPGQGLQFLFEYFSETQRNKGNFPGRFSGRQFSNSRSEMNVSTLELGDSALYLCASSLEAKNTEAFFGQGTRLTVV.

This rearrangement joins TRBV5-6 to TRBJ1-1; D call uncertain. Germline CDR1 is SGHDT and CDR2 is YYEEEE. This CDR3 is 14 amino acids long. V shed 1 base and J shed 3 bases, with 10 bases lying between them. The CDR3 nucleotides read TGTGCCAGCAGCTTGATTGCGGGGTACACTGAAGCTTTCTTT. It encodes CASSLIAGYTEAFF.

CDR3: CASSPDRGRTDTQYF. The CDR3 nucleotides read TGTGCCAGCAGTCCAGACAGGGGTCGCACAGATACGCAGTATTTT. The chain uses TRBV6-1 and TRBJ2-3; 8 bases are a match to TRBD1. CDR1 MNHNS and CDR2 SASEGT come from the germline V gene. Germline trimming cut 5 bases from V and 1 base from J; bases unmatched to any gene: 5. The CDR3 is made up of 15 amino acids.

V is TRBV2 and J is TRBJ1-1; 8 bases match TRBD1. Germline CDR1 is SNHLY and CDR2 is FYNNEI. V was clipped by 7 bases and J by 7 bases; unmatched bases: 11. CDR3 length: 14 residues. The CDR3: CASKRVTGGLEAFF. The CDR3 DNA reads as TGTGCCAGCAAGCGGGTTACAGGGGGTCTTGAAGCTTTCTTT.

The chain has TRBV28 and TRBJ1-5; 7 nucleotides agree with TRBD1. Unmatched junction bases numbered 3, after V lost 6 bases and J lost 1 base. CDR3 size: 14 residues. The germline gives CDR1 MDHEN, CDR2 SYDVKM. Here the CDR3 reads CASRVRGSNQPQHF. CDR3 DNA sequence: TGTGCCAGCAGAGTCAGGGGGAGCAATCAGCCCCAGCATTTT.

This sequence joins TRBV6-5 and TRBJ1-1; tentatively, D is TRBD1 (5 bases). Trimming took 6 bases from V and 5 from J, leaving 16 bases between them. The length of the CDR3 is 14 residues. Germline V gives CDR1 MNHEY, CDR2 SVGAGI. DNA for the CDR3: TGTGCCAGCAGGGACGGGGGTTTTGGGACTGAAGCTTTCTTT. Protein sequence: CASRDGGFGTEAFF.

The V and J genes are TRBV6-5 and TRBJ1-4; 8 bases are a match to TRBD1. Germline loops: CDR1 MNHEY, CDR2 SVGAGI. With 2 bases clipped from V and 6 bases from J, the junction kept 8 bases outside the gene matches. The CDR3 has 16 residues. CDR3 sequence reads: CASSYTTGTGDEKLFF. CDR3 in DNA: TGTGCCAGCAGTTACACGACCGGGACAGGAGATGAAAAACTGTTTTTT.

Written as DNA, the CDR3 is TGTGCCAGCAGTCGGACAGGGCGAACAGAGACCCAGTACTTC. Protein sequence: CASSRTGRTETQYF. The rearrangement links TRBV2 to TRBJ2-5; TRBD1 agrees at 8 bases. CDR3 size: 14 residues. Trimming took 5 bases from V and 4 from J; bases not matched to a gene: 6. Germline lookup yields CDR1 SNHLY and CDR2 FYNNEI. The full variable domain, with the rest looked up from reference TRBV2 and TRBJ2-5, is EPEVTQTPSHQVTQMGQEVILRCVPISNHLYFYWYRQILGQKVEFLVSFYNNEISEKSEIFDDQFSVERPDGSNFTLKIRSTKLEDSAMYFCASSRTGRTETQYFGPGTRLLVL.

V is TRBV30 and J is TRBJ2-7, with D perhaps TRBD2 (5 bases). Trimming pared 0 bases from V and 4 bases from J, leaving 7 bases between. The CDR3 loop spans 12 amino acids. Germline CDR1 is GTSNPN and CDR2 is SVGIG (reference sequence). CDR3 coding DNA: TGTGCCTGGAGTGTAACTAGGTACGAGCAGTACTTC. It specifies CAWSVTRYEQYF. Together with reference TRBV30 and TRBJ2-7, the CDR3 gives the full variable domain: SQTIHQWPATLVQPVGSPLSLECTVEGTSNPNLYWYRQAAGRGLQLLFYSVGIGQISSEVPQNLSASRPQDRQFILSSKKLLLSDSGFYLCAWSVTRYEQYFGPGTRLTVT.

This clone was seen only a few times. The rearrangement links TRBV21-1 to TRBJ1-2; the table's D gene call, TRBD1, was not cross checked with the DNA. TRBV21-1 is an annotated pseudogene. This CDR3 is built from 16 residues. The CDR3 reads CASSTKATGGIYGYTF. CDR3 DNA sequence: TGTGCCAGCAGCACCAAAGCGACAGGGGGAATCTATGGCTACACCTTC.

To note about this clone: This sample also contains other DNA sequences that code for the same CDR3. The chain carries TRBV7-2 and TRBJ2-7, with TRBD1 matching 9 bases. J lost 4 bases, V lost 5 bases, and 6 bases had no gene match. CDR1 is SGHTA and CDR2 is FQGNSA in the germline V gene. The CDR3 length is 14 residues. The CDR3 DNA sequence: TGTGCCAGCAGCCTGGACAGGGGTAATTACGAGCAGTACTTC. This encodes CASSLDRGNYEQYF.

The chain joins TRBV30 to TRBJ1-1; D is undetermined. The CDR3 contains 13 residues. Trimming took 4 bases from V and 4 from J, leaving 13 bases between them. Per germline, CDR1 GTSNPN and CDR2 SVGIG (reference sequence). The CDR3 DNA reads as TGTGCCTGGATCGCGGGGTTGGGCACTGAAGCTTTCTTT. Translating it yields CAWIAGLGTEAFF.